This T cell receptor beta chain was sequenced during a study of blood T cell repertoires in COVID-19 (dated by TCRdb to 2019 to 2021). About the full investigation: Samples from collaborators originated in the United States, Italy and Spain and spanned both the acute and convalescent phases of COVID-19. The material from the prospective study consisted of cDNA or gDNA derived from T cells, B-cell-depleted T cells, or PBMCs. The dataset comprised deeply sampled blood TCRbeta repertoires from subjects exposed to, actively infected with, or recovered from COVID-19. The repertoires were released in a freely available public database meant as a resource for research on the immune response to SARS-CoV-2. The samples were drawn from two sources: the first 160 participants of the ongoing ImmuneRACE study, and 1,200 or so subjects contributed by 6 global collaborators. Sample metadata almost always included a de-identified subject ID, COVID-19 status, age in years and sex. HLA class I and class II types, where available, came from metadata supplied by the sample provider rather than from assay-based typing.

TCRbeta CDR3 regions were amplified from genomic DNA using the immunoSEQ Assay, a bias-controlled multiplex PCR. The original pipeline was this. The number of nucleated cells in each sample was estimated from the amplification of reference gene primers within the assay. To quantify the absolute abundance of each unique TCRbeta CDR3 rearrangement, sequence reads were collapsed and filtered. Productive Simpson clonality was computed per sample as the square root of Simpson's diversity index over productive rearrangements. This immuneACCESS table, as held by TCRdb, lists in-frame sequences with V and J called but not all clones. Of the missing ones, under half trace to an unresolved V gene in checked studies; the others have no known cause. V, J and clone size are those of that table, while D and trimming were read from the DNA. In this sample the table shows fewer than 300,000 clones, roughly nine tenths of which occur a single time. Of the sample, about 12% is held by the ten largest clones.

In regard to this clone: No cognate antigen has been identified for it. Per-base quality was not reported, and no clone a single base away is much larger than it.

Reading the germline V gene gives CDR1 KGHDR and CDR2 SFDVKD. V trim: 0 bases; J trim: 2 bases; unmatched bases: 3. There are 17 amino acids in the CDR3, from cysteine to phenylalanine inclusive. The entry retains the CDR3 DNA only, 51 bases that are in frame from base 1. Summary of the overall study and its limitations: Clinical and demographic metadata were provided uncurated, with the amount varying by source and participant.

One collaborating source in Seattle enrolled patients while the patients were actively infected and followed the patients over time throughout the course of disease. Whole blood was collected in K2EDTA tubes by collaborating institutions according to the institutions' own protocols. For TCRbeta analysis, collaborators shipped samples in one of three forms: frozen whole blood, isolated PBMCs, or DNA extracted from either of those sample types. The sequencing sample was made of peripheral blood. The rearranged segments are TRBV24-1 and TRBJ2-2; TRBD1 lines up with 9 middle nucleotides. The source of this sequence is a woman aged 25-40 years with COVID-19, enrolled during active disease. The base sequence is TGTGCCACCAGTGATTTGCCGGGACAGGGAAACACCGGGGAGCTGTTTTTT. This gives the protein CATSDLPGQGNTGELFF.